The 15 T cell receptor beta chains in this list originate from one sample, sequenced in a study of naive and memory T cell subsets. Both TRBC1 and TRBC2 were covered by a beta constant-region primer of two equimolar oligonucleotides. TCRdb reprocessed the UMI-ligation and nested PCR reads with MiXCR, giving one entry per CDR3 protein. The repertoire has 120,000 to 150,000 distinct CDR3 sequences, approximately 17% of them found once; the top ten carry approximately 0.13%. Sequencing was carried out using naive CD4+ T cells from blood. Receptor source: a human donor in good health.

J is TRBJ2-7 and V is TRBV5-1; D is perhaps TRBD1 (5 bases). This CDR3 is 14 amino acids long. V lost 4 bases, J lost 2 bases, and 13 bases lay in between. The germline CDR1 and CDR2 sequences are SGHRS and YFSETQ. CDR3 amino acids: CASSPDSTPYEQYF. The CDR3 DNA reads TGCGCCAGCAGCCCCGACAGTACACCCTACGAGCAGTACTTC. The whole variable domain, remainder taken from reference TRBV5-1 and TRBJ2-7, is KAGVTQTPRYLIKTRGQQVTLSCSPISGHRSVSWYQQTPGQGLQFLFEYFSETQRNKGNFPGRFSGRQFSNSRSEMNVSTLELGDSALYLCASSPDSTPYEQYFGPGTRLTVT.

The rearrangement links TRBV18 to TRBJ2-7, with D perhaps matching TRBD2 (6 bases). V was clipped by 1 base and J by 6 bases, with 13 bases between them. Per germline, CDR1 KGHSH and CDR2 LQKENI. The CDR3 has 14 amino acids. The CDR3 DNA is TGTGCCAGCTCACCACTTGCGGGGTCTACCGAGCAGTACTTC. It codes for CASSPLAGSTEQYF.

As DNA, the CDR3 is TGTGCCAGCAGCTCCGACAGGGGAGGCAATTCACCCCTCCACTTT. Translation gives CASSSDRGGNSPLHF. V usage is TRBV7-2 and J usage is TRBJ1-6; TRBD1 aligns across 8 bases. The germline V gene encodes CDR1 SGHTA and CDR2 FQGNSA. The J segment lost 7 bases and the V segment lost 4 bases, leaving 6 bases of the junction unmatched. The CDR3 spans 15 residues. Using reference TRBV7-2 and TRBJ1-6 for the parts outside the CDR3, the full variable domain is GAGVSQSPSNKVTEKGKDVELRCDPISGHTALYWYRQSLGQGLEFLIYFQGNSAPDKSGLPSDRFSAERTGGSVSTLTIQRTQQEDSAVYLCASSSDRGGNSPLHFGNGTRLTVT.

This chain connects TRBV10-3 to TRBJ1-3; 7 bases are shared with TRBD1. Unmatched junction bases numbered 18, after V lost 10 bases and J lost 0 bases. This CDR3 has 18 residues. In germline, CDR1 is ENHRY, CDR2 SYGVKD. The CDR3 loop is CATRGTGQDGGSGNTIYF. The CDR3 nucleotides are TGTGCCACCCGGGGGACCGGACAGGACGGGGGCTCTGGAAACACCATATATTTT.

This clonotype was recorded at least ten times. V usage is TRBV20-1 and J usage is TRBJ2-5, with TRBD2 identical over 8 bases. Looked up from germline, CDR1 is DFQATT and CDR2 is SNEGSKA (reference sequence). This CDR3 comprises 13 residues. V dropped 6 bases and J dropped 2; count of bases not matched to a gene: 5. The CDR3 loop reads CSASPSGQETQYF. CDR3 nucleotide sequence: TGCAGTGCCAGCCCTAGCGGGCAAGAGACCCAGTACTTC.

This clonotype has just a few counts. The V and J genes are TRBV28 and TRBJ2-1, with TRBD2 matching 8 bases. The ends lost 6 bases at V and 12 bases at J; junction bases unmatched: 25. In germline, CDR1 is MDHEN, CDR2 SYDVKM. The length of the CDR3 is 18 residues. The CDR3 protein is CASSVLKFTGTRSKVQFF. The DNA of the CDR3 is TGTGCCAGCAGCGTCCTTAAATTCACCGGGACTAGATCAAAAGTGCAGTTCTTC.

The chain uses TRBV20-1 and TRBJ2-3, with TRBD2 identical over 8 bases. CDR3 length: 15 amino acids. Per germline, CDR1 DFQATT and CDR2 SNEGSKA (reference sequence). J gave up 4 bases and V 1 base, and 7 bases lay outside the gene matches. Here the CDR3 reads CSARAAGVGPDTQYF. DNA of the CDR3: TGCAGTGCTAGAGCAGCGGGAGTGGGCCCAGATACGCAGTATTTT.

This clonotype has just a few counts. The J gene is TRBJ2-2, the V gene TRBV7-8, with 9 bases aligning to TRBD2. There are 14 residues in the CDR3. Germline CDR1 is SGHVS and CDR2 is FQNEAQ. Unmatched junction bases numbered 5, after V lost 8 bases and J lost 4 bases. This chain's CDR3 is CASRLADGTGELFF. CDR3 nucleotides: TGTGCCAGCCGACTAGCGGATGGCACCGGGGAGCTGTTTTTT.

The chain is built from TRBV20-1 and TRBJ2-1, with 7 bases lining up with TRBD2. The CDR3 sequence is 16 residues long. CDR1 and CDR2 from the germline V gene are DFQATT and SNEGSKA (reference sequence). The trim removed 6 bases at V and 4 bases at J, leaving 15 bases unmatched. The CDR3 loop reads CSASPRASGYYNEQFF. DNA of the CDR3: TGCAGTGCGAGCCCCAGAGCTAGCGGCTATTACAATGAGCAGTTCTTC.

This clonotype has a handful of counts. The genes are TRBV7-9 and TRBJ2-3; TRBD2 might be the D (5 bases). CDR3 length: 16 amino acids. V lost 4 bases to trimming and J lost 2 bases, with 16 bases between them. Germline loops: CDR1 SEHNR, CDR2 FQNEAQ (reference sequence). Written as DNA, the CDR3 is TGTGCCAGCAGCTATCAGCGGCGCCCCCTCACAGATACGCAGTATTTT. Its translation: CASSYQRRPLTDTQYF.

This clonotype has only a few counts. The chain joins TRBV20-1 to TRBJ2-5; 7 nucleotides line up with TRBD2. Germline V gives CDR1 DFQATT, CDR2 SNEGSKA (reference sequence). This CDR3 comprises 16 residues. J gave up 7 bases and V 0 bases, and 14 bases lay outside the gene matches. DNA of the CDR3: TGCAGTGCTAGAGACTTTCGAGCGGGGCGTGCCGGGACCCAGTACTTC. Its protein is CSARDFRAGRAGTQYF.

This clonotype was detected only a few times. The gene calls are TRBV7-9 and TRBJ1-5; 8 bases are shared with TRBD1. This CDR3 has 15 residues. V lost 5 bases, J lost 0 bases, and 3 bases stayed unmatched. Germline V gives CDR1 SEHNR, CDR2 FQNEAQ (reference sequence). Here the CDR3 reads CASSRQGSSNQPQHF. CDR3 in DNA: TGTGCCAGCAGCCGACAGGGGAGTAGCAATCAGCCCCAGCATTTT.

This clonotype was counted only a few times. The V call is TRBV9, the J call TRBJ1-2; D may be TRBD1 (6 bases). CDR1 is SGDLS and CDR2 is YYNGEE in the germline V gene. Between the trimmed V and J ends, which lost 0 bases and 3 bases, there was a span of 9 bases. This CDR3 spans 14 amino acids. The chain's CDR3 is CASSVGTVDYGYTF. The CDR3 DNA reads TGTGCCAGCAGCGTAGGGACAGTGGACTATGGCTACACCTTC.

This clonotype has at least ten counts. The chain joins TRBV5-5 to TRBJ2-1, with no clear D. CDR3 length: 13 amino acids. Germline CDR1 is SGHKS and CDR2 is YYEKEE (reference sequence). V gave up 5 bases and J gave up 4 bases, with 10 bases separating them. CDR3 sequence: CASRKEKYNEQFF. CDR3 sequence (DNA): TGTGCCAGCAGAAAGGAGAAGTACAATGAGCAGTTCTTC.

V usage is TRBV20-1 and J usage is TRBJ2-5; D ambiguous. CDR3 length equals 12 residues. V was trimmed by 3 bases and J by 4 bases, leaving 9 bases between them. CDR1 and CDR2 from the germline V gene are DFQATT and SNEGSKA (reference sequence). The CDR3 region has the DNA TGCAGTGCTAGCCCCCCCGGAGAGACCCAGTACTTC. This gives the protein CSASPPGETQYF.